This section outlines one T cell receptor beta chain sequence together with its context. What it binds is not known. The CDR3 consists of 14 residues. V lost 4 bases to trimming and J lost 4 bases, with 11 bases between them. Germline-derived CDR1 and CDR2 are SGHDT and YYEEEE. Amplification used 60 Vbeta primers and 13 Jbeta primers. Original processing notes: The authors later counted some 76 million unique TCR beta chains, 9 million to 14 million of them shared. Profiling relied on immunoSEQ multiplex PCR, and the TCRdb table lists in-frame clones only, not all of them. The V and J calls and clone size come from that table; D and trimming were worked out from the DNA. The sample carries about 110,000 clones, around 72% recorded once. The record originates from a study of cytomegalovirus exposure and HLA in healthy donors. Findings and caveats of the study: Owing to their indistinguishability, certain V segments, notably TRBV6-2 and TRBV6-3, were excluded. Researchers catalogued some 160 TCR beta chains as cytomegalovirus-associated. In vitro experiments confirmed that three CMV-associated chains were specific for CMV antigens.

The TCR comes from a woman between 40 and 55 years old in good health and CMV-seropositive. Sample: PBMCs. The chain joins TRBV5-6 to TRBJ2-2; a possible D gene is TRBD2 (6 bases). CDR3 bases: TGTGCCAGCAGCCCCGAGGGAGGCACCGGGGAGCTGTTTTTT. This sequence encodes CASSPEGGTGELFF.